The 32 T cell receptor beta chains given below trace back to one sample, sequenced in a study of T cells in Graves' hyperthyroidism and ophthalmopathy. RNA transcripts provided the source from which TCR beta CDR3 regions were amplified. A first-round RT-PCR of the TCR CDR3 used the HTBI primer set. From the multiplex PCR reads, TCRdb called clonotypes with MiXCR, one entry per CDR3 protein. The data contain 400,000 to 450,000 distinct CDR3 sequences, approximately 14% of them singletons. The source material was blood. The receptors stem from a man aged 18-30 years with Graves' ophthalmopathy.

In this sample, this clonotype turned up many times. The chain uses TRBV5-1 and TRBJ2-2, with D perhaps TRBD1 (6 bases). V dropped 3 bases and J dropped 1 base, with 10 bases sitting between them. Germline CDR1 is SGHRS and CDR2 is YFSETQ. There are 15 residues in the CDR3. The CDR3 spells CASSYSGQNTGELFF. In DNA form, the CDR3 reads TGCGCCAGCAGCTATTCGGGACAGAACACCGGGGAGCTGTTTTTT.

There are many counts of this clonotype. This chain uses TRBV24-1 with TRBJ1-2; 8 bases line up with TRBD1. Germline CDR1 and CDR2: KGHDR and SFDVKD. CDR3 length equals 12 residues. V trimming: 5 bases; J trimming: 8 bases; junction bases outside the gene matches: 3. CDR3 sequence reads: CATSGTGHGYTF. The CDR3 DNA sequence: TGTGCCACCAGTGGGACAGGGCACGGCTACACCTTC.

Of note for this clonotype: This may be a read error: a much more frequent sequence differs by one nucleotide. V and J are TRBV7-9 and TRBJ2-3; 12 bases line up with TRBD2. CDR3 length: 15 amino acids. Germline loops: CDR1 SEHNR, CDR2 FQNEAQ (reference sequence). Trimming cost V 7 bases and J 2 bases; bases outside gene matches: 4. CDR3 protein: CASTLAGGDTDTQYF. The CDR3 nucleotides are TGTGCCAGCACCCTAGCGGGGGGGGACACAGATACGCAGTATTTT.

This clonotype was observed at least ten times. The V call is TRBV12-3 or TRBV12-4, the J call TRBJ2-5, with unresolved D. V lost 1 base and J lost 5, with 8 bases in between. The CDR3 loop spans 13 amino acids. The CDR3 DNA reads as TGTGCCAGCAGTTTAGTGGGTAGCGAGACCCAGTACTTC. It translates to CASSLVGSETQYF.

There are many counts of this clonotype. This chain connects TRBV10-3 to TRBJ2-7, with TRBD2 identical over 9 bases. The germline V gene has CDR1 ENHRY and CDR2 SYGVKD. With 3 bases clipped from V and 7 bases from J, the junction kept 7 bases outside the gene matches. The CDR3 has 14 residues. CDR3 in amino acids: CAISEPSGIDEQYF. In nucleotides, the CDR3 is TGTGCCATCAGTGAACCTAGCGGGATTGATGAGCAGTACTTC.

Many counts were recorded for this clonotype. The chain combines TRBV15 with TRBJ2-3; no clear D gene. This CDR3 has 14 residues. Trimming pared 2 bases from V and 4 bases from J, leaving 10 bases between. In germline, CDR1 is LNHNV, CDR2 YYDKDF (reference sequence). CDR3 region: CATSRLVGADTQYF. DNA for the CDR3: TGTGCCACCAGCAGACTAGTTGGCGCAGATACGCAGTATTTT.

The V and J genes are TRBV7-8 and TRBJ1-5; possibly TRBD1 for D (6 bases). Trimming cost V 7 bases and J 3 bases, with 13 bases left between them. The CDR3 loop spans 14 amino acids. CDR1 and CDR2 (germline): SGHVS, FQNEAQ. CDR3 sequence reads: CASNRRDNNQPQHF. CDR3 in DNA: TGTGCCAGCAACCGCCGGGACAACAATCAGCCCCAGCATTTT.

There are many counts of this clonotype. The gene calls are TRBV3-1 and TRBJ2-5; 7 bases agree with TRBD1. This CDR3 contains 14 residues. Trimming took 4 bases from V and 4 from J; bases not matched to a gene: 6. Looked up from germline, CDR1 is LGHDT and CDR2 is YNNKEL (reference sequence). CDR3 protein: CASSPRQGTETQYF. DNA for the CDR3: TGTGCCAGCAGCCCGAGACAGGGAACAGAGACCCAGTACTTC.

This clonotype has at least ten counts. The rearrangement links TRBV6-1 to TRBJ2-3; 11 positions agree with TRBD2. Trimming cost V 6 bases and J 2 bases; bases outside gene matches: 13. Germline-derived CDR1 and CDR2 are MNHNS and SASEGT. This CDR3 spans 18 amino acids. The CDR3 DNA follows: TGTGCCAGCAGCGCAAACCCCCCGGGACTAGCGGTCACAGATACGCAGTATTTT. Translated: CASSANPPGLAVTDTQYF.

In this sample, this clonotype turned up many times. The rearrangement joins TRBV28 to TRBJ2-7; D is ambiguous. Between the trimmed V and J ends, which lost 2 bases and 1 base, there was a span of 9 bases. The CDR3 has 14 residues. Germline V lookup: CDR1 MDHEN, CDR2 SYDVKM. The DNA for the CDR3 is TGTGCCAGCAGTTTACAGGCGGATTCCTACGAGCAGTACTTC. Translation: CASSLQADSYEQYF.

In regard to this clonotype: One base away lies a much larger clone, so this may be a sequencing read error. This sequence joins TRBV10-3 and TRBJ2-5; D is possibly TRBD2 (7 bases). Germline CDR1 is ENHRY and CDR2 is SYGVKD. The CDR3 has 15 amino acids. The V end lost 3 bases, the J end lost 5 bases, and 16 bases lay between the germline ends. The CDR3 sequence is CAISDLGGGRETQYF. For the CDR3, the DNA is TGTGCCATCAGTGATCTAGGGGGGGGGAGGGAGACCCAGTACTTC.

This clonotype was counted ten times or more. The chain has TRBV3-1 and TRBJ2-7; D uncertain. Germline loops: CDR1 LGHDT, CDR2 YNNKEL (reference sequence). The V end lost 3 bases, the J end lost 7 bases, and 7 bases lay between the germline ends. The CDR3 runs 11 residues. CDR3 nucleotides: TGTGCCAGCAGCCACGGGCCAGAGCAGTACTTC. It specifies CASSHGPEQYF.

A note on this clonotype: Since a much larger clone is just one base distant, this may be a read error. V is TRBV5-1 and J is TRBJ2-3, with a possible D match to TRBD1 (6 bases). Germline V CDR1 and CDR2: SGHRS, YFSETQ. This CDR3 has 13 amino acids. CDR3 DNA: TGCGCCAGCAGGGGGAGCGTGACAGGTACGCAGTATTTT. Translated: CASRGSVTGTQYF.

This clonotype was recorded a few times. V gene TRBV19 combines with J gene TRBJ2-7; D ambiguous. V shed 4 bases and J shed 0 bases, with 10 bases lying between them. CDR1 and CDR2 (germline): LNHDA, SQIVND (reference sequence). CDR3 length: 14 residues. The CDR3 DNA reads as TGTGCCAGTAGTAGGCTGGTCCCCTCCTACGAGCAGTACTTC. Its translation is CASSRLVPSYEQYF. Full variable domain (outside the CDR3, taken from reference TRBV19 and TRBJ2-7): DGGITQSPKYLFRKEGQNVTLSCEQNLNHDAMYWYRQDPGQGLRLIYYSQIVNDFQKGDIAEGYSVSREKKESFPLTVTSAQKNPTAFYLCASSRLVPSYEQYFGPGTRLTVT.

This clonotype was counted only a few times. The chain couples TRBV7-2 to TRBJ2-1; 9 bases are shared with TRBD2. CDR3 size: 16 residues. The germline V gene encodes CDR1 SGHTA and CDR2 FQGNSA. V shed 2 bases and J 7 bases; nucleotides not matched to a gene: 9. CDR3 amino acids: CASSLYGGGAKNEQFF. The CDR3 DNA sequence: TGTGCCAGCAGCTTATACGGCGGGGGGGCGAAGAATGAGCAGTTCTTC.

This clonotype was observed at least ten times. The chain joins TRBV2 to TRBJ2-5; D not resolved. The CDR3 covers 13 residues. In germline, CDR1 is SNHLY, CDR2 FYNNEI. V was pared by 3 bases and J by 5 bases, with 10 bases between. CDR3 DNA: TGTGCCAGCAGTGAGAGAAGGGTCGAGACCCAGTACTTC. Translated: CASSERRVETQYF.

This clonotype was seen at least ten times. The V gene is TRBV27, the J gene TRBJ2-1; a possible D gene is TRBD1 (6 bases). The CDR3 is 15 residues long. V was clipped by 5 bases and J by 4 bases, with 15 bases between them. Germline values: CDR1 MNHEY, CDR2 SMNVEV (reference sequence). The CDR3 loop is CASSGDTNPYNEQFF. The CDR3 nucleotides read TGTGCCAGCAGTGGGGACACAAACCCATACAATGAGCAGTTCTTC.

V gene TRBV6-1 combines with J gene TRBJ2-7, with D uncertain. Germline V CDR1 and CDR2: MNHNS, SASEGT. The ends were cut back, 2 bases at V and 5 bases at J, with 13 bases in the middle. This CDR3 comprises 14 residues. The CDR3 reads CASSEPALSDEQYF. The CDR3 DNA reads as TGTGCCAGCAGTGAACCGGCCCTGAGCGACGAGCAGTACTTC.

This clonotype was picked up a small number of times. The J gene is TRBJ2-7, the V gene TRBV19; D is undetermined. The CDR3 loop spans 14 amino acids. The germline V gene has CDR1 LNHDA and CDR2 SQIVND (reference sequence). The V end was cut by 6 bases, the J end by 2 bases, with 14 bases between. The CDR3 DNA is TGTGCCAGTAGCAAACCTGAAACGGCCTACGAGCAGTACTTC. Amino acid sequence: CASSKPETAYEQYF.

This clonotype was observed at least ten times. The gene calls are TRBV7-9 and TRBJ1-2; TRBD1 matches at 8 bases. This CDR3 region has 16 residues. CDR1 SEHNR and CDR2 FQNEAQ come from the germline V gene (reference sequence). J was trimmed by 4 bases and V by 5 bases; bases with no gene match: 12. This chain's CDR3 is CASSPQPTGAGYGYTF. CDR3 in DNA: TGTGCCAGCAGCCCACAACCGACAGGGGCGGGCTATGGCTACACCTTC.

This clonotype was seen more than once but under ten times. This chain links TRBV7-2 with TRBJ2-7; 11 bases fit TRBD2. This CDR3 contains 16 residues. From germline, CDR1 is SGHTA and CDR2 FQGNSA. V was clipped by 4 bases and J by 4 bases; unmatched bases: 9. The CDR3 is CASSSILAGVGYEQYF. CDR3 DNA: TGTGCCAGCAGCTCCATACTAGCGGGAGTAGGGTACGAGCAGTACTTC.

The table lists this clonotype with many counts. This rearrangement joins TRBV3-1 to TRBJ2-1; D is perhaps TRBD1 (5 bases). The V gene's germline CDR1 is LGHDT and CDR2 YNNKEL (reference sequence). The length of the CDR3 is 13 residues. V lost 8 bases to trimming and J lost 0 bases, with 8 bases between them. The DNA for the CDR3 is TGTGCCAGCGGGCAGGGCTCCTACAATGAGCAGTTCTTC. This gives the protein CASGQGSYNEQFF.

The CDR3 is CSVEVSGREKLFF. CDR3 bases: TGCAGCGTTGAAGTCTCAGGGAGGGAAAAACTGTTTTTT. V usage is TRBV29-1 and J usage is TRBJ1-4; a weak D match, TRBD1 (5 bases). V dropped 1 base and J dropped 8 bases, with 11 bases sitting between them. This CDR3 is built from 13 residues. Germline-derived CDR1 and CDR2 are SQVTM and ANQGSEA.

In this sample, this clonotype turned up many times. This chain connects TRBV3-1 to TRBJ1-3; the D is unclear. There are 14 residues in the CDR3. Germline CDR1 is LGHDT and CDR2 is YNNKEL (reference sequence). Trimming pared 2 bases from V and 7 bases from J, leaving 12 bases between. CDR3 sequence reads: CASSQPHGLNTIYF. CDR3 in DNA: TGTGCCAGCAGCCAACCCCACGGATTGAACACCATATATTTT.

This clonotype was counted many times. The chain recombines TRBV27 with TRBJ1-2; no clear D gene. V lost 5 bases, J lost 2 bases, and 9 bases lay in between. Germline values: CDR1 MNHEY, CDR2 SMNVEV (reference sequence). The CDR3 length is 13 residues. This CDR3 reads CASSAFGNYGYTF. The CDR3 DNA follows: TGTGCCAGCAGTGCTTTCGGGAACTATGGCTACACCTTC.

The rearrangement uses TRBV4-1 and TRBJ2-2; possibly TRBD1 or TRBD2 for D (7 bases each). This CDR3 comprises 15 residues. Germline V CDR1 and CDR2: MGHRA, YSYEKL. The germline V and J ends were trimmed by 5 bases and 7 bases, with 17 bases remaining between them. For the CDR3, the DNA is TGCGCCAGCAGCGCATATACAGGGGAGGGCGGGGAGCTGTTTTTT. Protein sequence: CASSAYTGEGGELFF.

This clonotype was counted at least ten times. This chain joins TRBV7-8 and TRBJ1-3; D ambiguous. CDR1 and CDR2 (germline): SGHVS, FQNEAQ. V lost 6 bases to trimming and J lost 0 bases, with 15 bases between them. The CDR3 runs to 16 residues. Written as DNA, the CDR3 is TGTGCCAGCAGTTTCGGACCTGCTAACTCTGGAAACACCATATATTTT. Translation gives CASSFGPANSGNTIYF. Full variable domain (remainder filled in from reference TRBV7-8 and TRBJ1-3): GAGVSQSPRYKVAKRGQDVALRCDPISGHVSLFWYQQALGQGPEFLTYFQNEAQLDKSGLPSDRFFAERPEGSVSTLKIQRTQQEDSAVYLCASSFGPANSGNTIYFGEGSWLTVV.

This clonotype was observed a few times. The V call is TRBV20-1, the J call TRBJ2-3, with D tentatively TRBD1 (7 bases). The germline V gene has CDR1 DFQATT and CDR2 SNEGSKA (reference sequence). This CDR3 comprises 12 residues. The CDR3 DNA is TGCAGCGCGGGACAGCGCACAGATACGCAGTATTTT. Protein: CSAGQRTDTQYF.

This clonotype was seen ten or more times. This rearrangement joins TRBV20-1 to TRBJ2-3, with 8 bases matching TRBD2. The junction had 14 bases not matched to a gene; V was cut back by 6 bases and J by 9 bases. The CDR3 has 14 amino acids. The germline V gene encodes CDR1 DFQATT and CDR2 SNEGSKA (reference sequence). DNA of the CDR3: TGCAGTGCCCCAGGACTAGCCGGGAGTGACACGCAGTATTTT. Translating it yields CSAPGLAGSDTQYF.

This clonotype was detected many times. The rearrangement joins TRBV7-2 to TRBJ2-7, with 8 bases that match TRBD1. The J segment lost 3 bases and the V segment lost 3 bases, leaving 4 bases of the junction unmatched. CDR1 and CDR2 (germline): SGHTA, FQGNSA. CDR3 size: 14 residues. CDR3 DNA sequence: TGTGCCAGCAGCTTTCAGGGACAGGACTACGAGCAGTACTTC. It specifies CASSFQGQDYEQYF.

This clonotype was seen many times. J is TRBJ2-3 and V is TRBV7-9; 9 bases match TRBD1. With 6 bases clipped from V and 0 bases from J, the junction kept 1 base outside the gene matches. The CDR3 contains 14 residues. CDR1 and CDR2 (germline): SEHNR, FQNEAQ (reference sequence). CDR3 nucleotide sequence: TGTGCCAGCAGGGGGACAGGGAGCACAGATACGCAGTATTTT. Translation gives CASRGTGSTDTQYF.

This clonotype occurred a few times. For the CDR3, the DNA is TGTGCCAGCAGCGAATTGACAGGGCTTGTCAATCAGCCCCAGCATTTT. It codes for CASSELTGLVNQPQHF. This sequence joins TRBV6-1 and TRBJ1-5, with TRBD1 identical over 7 bases. This CDR3 comprises 16 residues. Looked up from germline, CDR1 is MNHNS and CDR2 is SASEGT. V gave up 6 bases and J gave up 3 bases; unmatched junction bases: 11.